This TCR beta chain originates from a study of blood T cell repertoires in COVID-19. Ages ranged from about 18 to 90 years, with residence in 24 US areas. Assignments of participants to cohorts depended upon their own reported clinical history. Germline assignment: CDR1 MNHEY and CDR2 SVGAGI. The CDR3 covers 13 residues. V was cut by 1 base and J by 6 bases, with 6 bases left in between. Assay: immunoSEQ multiplex PCR; the TCRdb copy retains only in-frame clones and omits some. The data show around 400,000 clones, with around 83% seen just once and roughly 5.1% held by the top ten. J is TRBJ2-2 and V is TRBV6-5, with D unclear. The sequencing input was PBMCs or T cells enriched from blood (not recorded which). This receptor was obtained from a woman aged 45-59 years who had recovered from COVID-19. The CDR3 DNA reads as TGTGCCAGCAGTTACTTGCCGGCCGGGGAGCTGTTTTTT. Amino acids: CASSYLPAGELFF.